This T cell receptor (beta chain) is from a study of blood T cell repertoires in COVID-19. The trim removed 7 bases at V and 3 bases at J, leaving 10 bases unmatched. Germline loops: CDR1 MDHEN, CDR2 SYDVKM. CDR3 length: 15 amino acids. Per the study methods: Reference gene primers were amplified, and this amplification served to estimate nucleated cell counts. Produced via immunoSEQ multiplex PCR; TCRdb's table is partial and in-frame only. V and J calls plus clone size are reproduced from that table; the DNA served to infer D and trimming. The repertoire consists of under 250,000 clones, with 80% to 90% occurring once and the leading ten covering 3% to 3.5%.

The source is a woman between 35 and 50 years old who had been exposed to COVID-19. Sequenced sample: PBMCs or T cells enriched from blood (not recorded which). The chain joins TRBV28 to TRBJ2-3; TRBD2 agrees at 7 bases. The DNA of the CDR3 is TGTGCCAGCATCGCGGGATGGGGGGGGACAGATACGCAGTATTTT. Encoded protein: CASIAGWGGTDTQYF. Based on the CDR3 plus reference TRBV28 and TRBJ2-3, the full variable domain is DVKVTQSSRYLVKRTGEKVFLECVQDMDHENMFWYRQDPGLGLRLIYFSYDVKMKEKGDIPEGYSVSREKKERFSLILESASTNQTSMYLCASIAGWGGTDTQYFGPGTRLTVL.